This T cell receptor beta chain was obtained from a study of cytotoxic CD8 clonotypes in ibrutinib-treated CLL. Overall study context: Across the patients, 10 to 12 were relapsed/refractory, roughly 15 treatment-naive and about 17 IGHV unmutated.

Comment on this clone: The antigen remains unidentified.

This table comes from immunoSEQ multiplex PCR, and its TCRdb copy is limited to in-frame clones, with some not included. The sample has about 130,000 clones; around four fifths are singletons. The study, taken as a whole, reports: Ibrutinib response saw clonality rise, and progression saw it return toward baseline.

V lost 10 bases, J lost 4 bases, and 26 bases lay in between. This CDR3 has 16 amino acids. The germline gives CDR1 SGHNT, CDR2 YYREEE (reference sequence). The specimen was PBMCs, collected after 24 months of ibrutinib treatment. The J gene is TRBJ1-1, the V gene TRBV5-4, with D tentatively TRBD1 (6 bases). The clonotype was recovered from a human donor with chronic lymphocytic leukemia. The CDR3 nucleotides read TGTGCCTCCTTTGGACAGCCACTTGGGGTGGGCACTGAAGCTTTCTTT. Protein product: CASFGQPLGVGTEAFF.